This record looks at one T cell receptor beta chain sequence and its context. The antigen this receptor binds is unknown. No base-level quality is on record; no much larger clone is a single base apart. Each clonotype received, on average, about 10x coverage in deep resolution sequencing performed on a MiSeq, where the target depth lay between 1 in 1 million and 1 in 200,000 T cells. The immunoSEQ hsTCRB Kit was used to generate the TCR beta libraries. In the original analysis: ImmunoSEQ Data Assistant and ImmunoSEQ Analyzer were used for data analysis, and V, D and J genes were assigned according to IMGT definitions. Clonality, which ranges from 0 to 1, was calculated by subtracting the normalized Shannon entropy of productive rearrangement frequencies from one. Public clonotype analysis was restricted to overrepresented clonotypes comprising at least 0.05% of each patient's repertoire. Approximately 12 age-matched healthy donor repertoires from immuneACCESS were used as controls for clonality. TCRdb holds this immuneACCESS table with in-frame rearrangements only. Some clones are missing; in checked studies, unresolved V genes explain under half, and the rest has no known cause. Clone size and the V and J calls come from that table; the DNA yielded D and trimming. This sample gives around 20,000 clones in total; about 70% of them show up just once. Around 28% of the sample lies in the top ten.

The data stem from a study of cytotoxic CD8 clonotypes in ibrutinib-treated CLL (dated by TCRdb to the early 2020s). About the investigation overall: The cohort was composed of about a dozen relapsed/refractory and fewer than 16 treatment-naive patients; IGHV unmutated status was identified in 17 to 18 patients. Responses were partial in approximately 24 patients and complete in 2; after median approximately 69 months follow-up, about 14 stayed in remission and about twelve progressed. Samples at response were collected after a median of 12 months of treatment, with a range of about 6 to 36 months. On average, each sample had approximately 250,000 productive templates and around 100,000 productive rearrangements. Longitudinal samples were obtainable from about 30% of the roughly 86 participants in the trial. Cryopreserved peripheral blood mononuclear cells were collected before treatment, at response, and at either disease progression or sustained remission. Every remission and progressive disease sample was obtained while ibrutinib was still being received by the patients. The investigation overall reported the following: Public clonotypes were found to be uncommon and were observed to contract or remain stable during treatment; the increase in clonality was shown to reflect expansion of private clonotypes at ibrutinib response. Sustained-remission and progressing patients did not have matched sampling times, and lymph node repertoires were not examined. Clonality increased at ibrutinib response, stayed stable in sustained remission, and fell back toward baseline at progression. At baseline, clonality was higher than in age-matched healthy donors and showed a strong correlation with circulating CD8+ T-cell counts.

In the germline V gene, CDR1 corresponds to SGHAT and CDR2 to FQNNGV. The CDR3, from cysteine to phenylalanine, totals 13 residues. Only the CDR3 region is kept as DNA, spanning 39 bases read in frame from base 1. Trimming removed 6 bases from V and 4 bases from J, leaving 12 bases between the germline ends. In light of the paper, this sample's time point label describes: approximately 25 months on ibrutinib. For TCR beta library preparation, around 2 micrograms of genomic DNA were isolated from cryopreserved PBMCs. Longitudinal blood samples from CLL patients on ibrutinib monotherapy were analyzed using high-throughput TCR beta sequencing. The patients took part in an open-label, single-center phase 2 trial of ibrutinib monotherapy.

The sample here was PBMCs, taken after 24 months of ibrutinib treatment. The rearrangement combines TRBV11-2 with TRBJ1-2; a tentative D call is TRBD1 (5 bases match). The sequence came from a human donor with chronic lymphocytic leukemia. The DNA reads as follows: TGTGCCAGCAGGCCAGTCGGGGGCTATGGCTACACCTTC. This is translated as CASRPVGGYGYTF.